A selection of T cell receptor beta chains follows, all from one sample in a study of T-cell memory formation after mild COVID-19. A single record per CDR3 protein comes from TCRdb applying MiXCR to the 5' RACE reads. There are tens of thousands of distinct CDR3 sequences in the sample; about 13% occur only once, and over 25% lies in the top ten. The specimen sequenced was PBMCs or a T cell subset sorted from them (not recorded which). All receptors come from an adult woman who had mild COVID-19 (a few samples of this study predate the infection). Cell type and time point are not known. The CDR3 runs from the conserved cysteine through the conserved F or W. D genes are given only for firm matches. The listing skips clone size in some rows; elsewhere it reads once, few, many or a size class.

>NA|TRBJ2-7|14|TRBV4-2|few
CASSQETVSYEQYF
TGTGCCAGCAGCCAAGAGACAGTGTCCTACGAGCAGTACTTC
>NA|TRBJ2-7|14|TRBV12-3/TRBV12-4|NA
CATALGRASYEQYF
TGTGCCACCGCACTTGGACGGGCGTCCTACGAGCAGTACTTC
>TRBD2|TRBJ2-1|15|TRBV10-3|many
CAIRTPSGANNEQFF
TGTGCCATCCGAACCCCCAGCGGGGCGAACAATGAGCAGTTCTTC
>NA|TRBJ2-2|15|TRBV20-1|NA
CSARAGDEVPGELFF
TGCAGTGCTAGAGCGGGGGATGAGGTGCCCGGGGAGCTGTTTTTT
>TRBD1|TRBJ2-7|16|TRBV3-1|NA
CASSQEHGTGSYEQYF
TGTGCCAGCAGCCAAGAGCATGGGACAGGGTCCTACGAGCAGTACTTC
>TRBD1|TRBJ2-7|14|TRBV4-3|NA
CASSRTGGSGEQYF
TGCGCCAGCAGCCGAACAGGGGGCTCTGGCGAGCAGTACTTC
>NA|TRBJ2-7|15|TRBV7-9|NA
CASSSQERAYYEQYF
TGTGCCAGCAGCTCCCAAGAGCGGGCCTACTACGAGCAGTACTTC
>NA|TRBJ2-7|14|TRBV6-1|few
CASSPGWDFYEQYF
TGTGCCAGCAGCCCAGGTTGGGATTTCTACGAGCAGTACTTC
>NA|TRBJ2-2|15|TRBV4-1|few
CASSQVSRGAGELFF
TGCGCCAGCAGCCAAGTCAGCAGGGGCGCCGGGGAGCTGTTTTTT
>NA|TRBJ2-1|17|TRBV10-3|NA
CAISESSERGSYNEQFF
TGTGCCATCAGTGAGTCGTCGGAAAGGGGCTCCTACAATGAGCAGTTCTTC
>NA|TRBJ1-1|13|TRBV20-1|NA
CSARSLENTEAFF
TGCAGTGCTAGAAGCCTGGAGAACACTGAAGCTTTCTTT
>NA|TRBJ2-1|15|TRBV11-2|many
CASSLDLSSYNEQFF
TGTGCCAGCAGCTTAGATTTGTCGTCCTACAATGAGCAGTTCTTC
>TRBD1|TRBJ1-2|14|TRBV7-6|few
CASSLGTGSDGYTF
TGTGCCAGCAGCTTAGGGACAGGGAGCGATGGCTACACCTTC
>NA|TRBJ1-2|12|TRBV12-3/TRBV12-4|few
CASSSTIHGCTF
TGTGCCAGCAGCTCTACTATTCATGGCTGCACCTTC
>TRBD2|TRBJ2-7|17|TRBV12-3/TRBV12-4|NA
CASSAQGPGTSAHEQYF
TGTGCCAGCAGTGCTCAAGGTCCCGGGACTAGCGCCCACGAGCAGTACTTC
>NA|TRBJ1-5|15|TRBV5-5|many
CASSKGEDSNQPQHF
TGTGCCAGCAGCAAGGGGGAAGATAGCAATCAGCCCCAGCATTTT
>NA|TRBJ1-2|14|TRBV5-6|few
CASSLFPDAYGYTF
TGTGCCAGCAGCTTGTTTCCAGATGCCTATGGCTACACCTTC
>NA|TRBJ2-3|14|TRBV4-1|once
CASSKLGATDTQYF
TGCGCCAGCAGCAAGTTGGGGGCCACAGATACGCAGTATTTT
>NA|TRBJ2-7|14|TRBV5-1|NA
CASSLAGGAYEQYF
TGCGCCAGCAGCTTGGCAGGGGGGGCCTACGAGCAGTACTTC
>NA|TRBJ2-1|13|TRBV5-1|many
CASSAPGWTEQFF
TGCGCCAGCAGCGCTCCAGGGTGGACTGAGCAGTTCTTC
>NA|TRBJ2-1|13|TRBV11-2|NA
CASSSQPHNEQFF
TGTGCCAGCAGCTCACAGCCGCACAATGAGCAGTTCTTC
>TRBD1|TRBJ2-7|16|TRBV20-1|NA
CSATRGDRAAPYEQYF
TGCAGTGCTACGAGGGGGGACAGGGCAGCGCCCTACGAGCAGTACTTC
>TRBD2|TRBJ2-1|17|TRBV12-3/TRBV12-4|NA
CASSPTPAGGRYNEQFF
TGTGCCAGCAGTCCCACTCCAGCGGGGGGTCGCTACAATGAGCAGTTCTTC